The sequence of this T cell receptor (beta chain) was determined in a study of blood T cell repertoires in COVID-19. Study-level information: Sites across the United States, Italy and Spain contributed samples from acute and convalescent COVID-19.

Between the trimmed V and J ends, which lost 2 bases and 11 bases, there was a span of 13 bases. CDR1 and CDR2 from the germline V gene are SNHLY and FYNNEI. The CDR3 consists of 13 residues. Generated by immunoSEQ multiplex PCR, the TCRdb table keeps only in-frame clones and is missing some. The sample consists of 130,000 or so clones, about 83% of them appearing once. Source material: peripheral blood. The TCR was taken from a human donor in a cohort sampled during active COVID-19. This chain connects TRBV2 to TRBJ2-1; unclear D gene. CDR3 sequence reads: CASSELVENQQFF. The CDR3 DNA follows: TGTGCCAGCAGTGAACTAGTGGAGAACCAGCAGTTCTTC. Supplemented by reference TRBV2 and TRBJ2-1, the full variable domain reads EPEVTQTPSHQVTQMGQEVILRCVPISNHLYFYWYRQILGQKVEFLVSFYNNEISEKSEIFDDQFSVERPDGSNFTLKIRSTKLEDSAMYFCASSELVENQQFFGPGTRLTVL.